This TCR beta chain is from a study of T cell responses to AZD1222 COVID-19 vaccine. In this sample, this clone turned up a few times. Data came from immunoSEQ multiplex PCR; TCRdb stores just in-frame clones and leaves some out. The sample contains 150,000 to 200,000 clones, about 90% of which appear only once. The sequence was collected from an adult who received the AZD1222 COVID-19 vaccine. The source was peripheral blood, collected 28 days after the second AZD1222 dose.

The CDR3 sequence: CASSLSLNNNEKLFF. In DNA, the CDR3 is TGTGCCAGCAGTTTGTCCCTAAATAATAATGAAAAACTGTTTTTT. The V and J genes are TRBV27 and TRBJ1-4; D uncertain. The V end was cut by 3 bases, the J end by 4 bases, with 12 bases between. The CDR3 extends over 15 amino acids. CDR1 and CDR2 from the germline V gene are MNHEY and SMNVEV (reference sequence).